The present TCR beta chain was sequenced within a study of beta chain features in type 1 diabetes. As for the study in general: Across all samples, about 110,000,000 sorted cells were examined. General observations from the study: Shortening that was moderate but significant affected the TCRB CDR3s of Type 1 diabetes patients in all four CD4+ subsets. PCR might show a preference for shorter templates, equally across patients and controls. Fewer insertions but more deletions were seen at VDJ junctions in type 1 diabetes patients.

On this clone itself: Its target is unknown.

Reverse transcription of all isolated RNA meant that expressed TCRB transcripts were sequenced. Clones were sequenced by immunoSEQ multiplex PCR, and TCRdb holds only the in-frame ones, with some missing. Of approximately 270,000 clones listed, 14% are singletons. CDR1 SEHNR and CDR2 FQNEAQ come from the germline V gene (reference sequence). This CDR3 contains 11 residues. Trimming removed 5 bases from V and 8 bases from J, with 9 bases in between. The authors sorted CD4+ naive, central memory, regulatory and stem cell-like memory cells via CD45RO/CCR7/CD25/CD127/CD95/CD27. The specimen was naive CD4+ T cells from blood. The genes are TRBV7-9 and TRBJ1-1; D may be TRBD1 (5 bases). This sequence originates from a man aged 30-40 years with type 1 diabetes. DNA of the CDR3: TGTGCCAGCAGCCCTAACAGGGAAGCTTTCTTT. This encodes CASSPNREAFF.